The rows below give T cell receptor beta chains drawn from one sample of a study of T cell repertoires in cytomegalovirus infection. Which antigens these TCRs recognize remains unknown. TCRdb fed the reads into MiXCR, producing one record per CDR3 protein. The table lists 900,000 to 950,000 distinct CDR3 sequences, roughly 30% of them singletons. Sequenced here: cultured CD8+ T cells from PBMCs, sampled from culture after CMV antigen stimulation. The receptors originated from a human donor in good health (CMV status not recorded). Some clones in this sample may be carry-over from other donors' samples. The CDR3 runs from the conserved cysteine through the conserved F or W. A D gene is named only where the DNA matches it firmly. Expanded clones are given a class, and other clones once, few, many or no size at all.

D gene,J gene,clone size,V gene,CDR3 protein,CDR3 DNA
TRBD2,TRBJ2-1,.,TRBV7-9,CASSLLETSAEEQFF,TGTGCCAGCAGCTTACTTGAGACTAGCGCTGAAGAGCAGTTCTTC
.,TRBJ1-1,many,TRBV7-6,CASSLGRMNTEAFF,TGTGCCAGCAGCTTGGGACGGATGAACACTGAAGCTTTCTTT
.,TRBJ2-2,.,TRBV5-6,CASSLPGGGGTGELFF,TGTGCCAGCAGTTTACCGGGGGGCGGTGGCACCGGGGAGCTGTTTTTT
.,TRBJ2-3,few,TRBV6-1,CASSEGWDTDTQYF,TGTGCCAGCAGTGAAGGATGGGACACGGATACGCAGTATTTT
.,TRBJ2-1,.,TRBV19,CASSKQSHYNEQFF,TGTGCCAGTAGTAAACAGAGCCACTACAATGAGCAGTTCTTC
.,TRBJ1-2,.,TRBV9,CASSVGRGYTF,TGTGCCAGCAGCGTAGGCCGTGGCTACACCTTC
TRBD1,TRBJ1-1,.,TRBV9,CASSVDSRGTLIGEAFF,TGTGCCAGCAGCGTAGATAGCAGGGGGACTTTGATCGGTGAAGCTTTCTTT
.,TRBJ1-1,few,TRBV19,CASSQGWDTEAFF,TGTGCCAGTAGCCAGGGGTGGGACACTGAAGCTTTCTTT
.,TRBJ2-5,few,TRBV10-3,CAISEPKGGSETQYF,TGTGCCATCAGTGAGCCGAAGGGGGGGAGTGAGACCCAGTACTTC
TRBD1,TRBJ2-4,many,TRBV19,CASSSGTADGIQYF,TGTGCCAGTAGTTCCGGGACAGCGGACGGCATTCAGTACTTC
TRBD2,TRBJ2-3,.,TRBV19,CASSIARTSGRTDTQYF,TGTGCCAGTAGTATTGCCCGGACTAGCGGTCGCACAGATACGCAGTATTTT
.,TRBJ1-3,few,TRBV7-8,CASSLDIFSGNTIYF,TGTGCCAGCAGCTTAGACATTTTCTCTGGAAACACCATATATTTT
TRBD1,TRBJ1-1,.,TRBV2,CASRWDRGGSRSTEAFF,TGTGCCAGCCGCTGGGACAGGGGCGGGAGTAGATCCACTGAAGCTTTCTTT
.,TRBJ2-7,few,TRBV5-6,CASSLYRSSYEQYF,TGTGCCAGCAGCTTGTACCGGAGCTCCTACGAGCAGTACTTC
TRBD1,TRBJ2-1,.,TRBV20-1,CSASRGPGNEQFF,TGCAGTGCTAGTAGGGGGCCGGGGAATGAGCAGTTCTTC
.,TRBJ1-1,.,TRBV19,CASSPTLVGSTEAFF,TGTGCCAGTAGTCCCACCCTCGTTGGGAGCACTGAAGCTTTCTTT
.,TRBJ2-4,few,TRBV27,CASSPDTGENIQYF,TGTGCCAGCAGCCCGGACACCGGAGAAAACATTCAGTACTTC
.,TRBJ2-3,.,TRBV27,CASSLSTDDTQYF,TGTGCCAGCAGTTTATCGACTGATGATACGCAGTATTTT
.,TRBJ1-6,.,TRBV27,CASTQSGRNSPLHF,TGTGCCAGCACTCAATCGGGCCGAAATTCACCCCTCCACTTT
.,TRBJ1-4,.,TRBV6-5,CASSYKAEQKLFF,TGTGCCAGCAGTTACAAGGCAGAGCAAAAACTGTTTTTT
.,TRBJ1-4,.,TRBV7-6,CASSSPREKLFF,TGTGCCAGCAGCTCTCCAAGGGAAAAACTGTTTTTT
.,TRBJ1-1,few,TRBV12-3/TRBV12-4,CASSLVSGLEAFF,TGTGCCAGCAGTTTAGTGTCAGGGCTGGAAGCTTTCTTT
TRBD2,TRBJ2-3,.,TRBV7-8,CASSLPPPGGEYF,TGTGCCAGCAGCCTCCCCCCACCGGGAGGGGAGTATTTT
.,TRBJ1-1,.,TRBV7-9,CASSKGHPNTEAFF,TGTGCCAGCAGCAAGGGACACCCGAACACTGAAGCTTTCTTT
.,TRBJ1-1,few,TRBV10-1,CASSESGSEAFF,TGCGCCAGCAGTGAGTCCGGTTCTGAAGCTTTCTTT
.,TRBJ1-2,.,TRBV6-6,CASSYAPVDGYTF,TGTGCCAGCAGTTACGCTCCCGTTGATGGCTACACCTTC
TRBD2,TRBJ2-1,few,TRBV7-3,CASSLNGGGPSSYNEQFF,TGTGCCAGCAGCTTAAATGGCGGGGGGCCGAGCTCCTACAATGAGCAGTTCTTC
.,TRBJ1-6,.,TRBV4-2,CASSQDVVRRVNSPLHF,TGTGCCAGCAGCCAAGATGTGGTTAGGAGAGTCAATTCACCCCTCCACTTT
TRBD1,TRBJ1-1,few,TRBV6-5,CASRLNPGQMNTEAFF,TGTGCCAGCAGATTGAATCCGGGACAGATGAACACTGAAGCTTTCTTT
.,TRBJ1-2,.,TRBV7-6,CASSLLYAETGTF,TGTGCCAGCAGCTTATTGTATGCGGAAACTGGCACCTTC
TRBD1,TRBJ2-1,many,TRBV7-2,CASSALTGNEQFF,TGTGCCAGCAGCGCCTTGACAGGGAATGAGCAGTTCTTC
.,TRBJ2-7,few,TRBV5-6,CASSFYRSYEQYF,TGTGCCAGCAGCTTTTACAGGTCCTACGAGCAGTACTTC
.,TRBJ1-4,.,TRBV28,CASSLSGAGEKLFF,TGTGCCAGCAGTTTATCCGGGGCAGGGGAAAAACTGTTTTTT
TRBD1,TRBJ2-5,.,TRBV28,CASRSPLHPGQENF,TGTGCCAGCAGATCACCTCTACACCCGGGACAGGAGAACTTC
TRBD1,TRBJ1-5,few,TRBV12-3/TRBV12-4,CASSSRDRFEPQHF,TGTGCCAGCAGTTCGCGGGACAGGTTCGAGCCCCAGCATTTT
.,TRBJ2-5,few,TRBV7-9,CASSYLGPPRETQYF,TGTGCCAGCAGCTACCTTGGGCCACCCAGGGAGACCCAGTACTTC
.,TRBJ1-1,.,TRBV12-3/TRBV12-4,CASSLRQGPGDTEAFF,TGTGCCAGCAGTTTACGGCAGGGCCCCGGGGACACTGAAGCTTTCTTT
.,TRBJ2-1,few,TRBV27,CASKGLLRSSYNEQFF,TGTGCCAGCAAGGGGCTCCTCCGAAGCTCCTACAATGAGCAGTTCTTC
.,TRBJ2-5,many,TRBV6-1,CASSEGRARQETQYF,TGTGCCAGCAGTGAAGGGAGGGCACGTCAAGAGACCCAGTACTTC
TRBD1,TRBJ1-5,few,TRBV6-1,CASSEGGQGSHNSGAQHF,TGTGCCAGCAGTGAAGGGGGACAGGGTTCTCACAATTCAGGGGCCCAGCATTTT
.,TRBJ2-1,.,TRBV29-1,CSVVRQGFFYEQFF,TGCAGCGTTGTGAGGCAGGGGTTTTTCTATGAGCAGTTCTTC
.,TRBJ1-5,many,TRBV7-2,CASSLEGPARNQPQHF,TGTGCCAGCAGCTTAGAGGGACCGGCACGGAATCAGCCCCAGCATTTT
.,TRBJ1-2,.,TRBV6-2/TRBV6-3,CASSTPRQADVPNYGYTF,TGTGCCAGCAGTACCCCACGACAGGCTGACGTTCCTAACTATGGCTACACCTTC
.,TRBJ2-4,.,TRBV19,CASSGKGGLGKNIQYF,TGTGCCAGTAGTGGTAAAGGGGGTTTGGGCAAAAACATTCAGTACTTC
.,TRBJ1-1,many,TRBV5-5,CASLGGRAFF,TGTGCCAGCTTAGGGGGGAGAGCTTTCTTT
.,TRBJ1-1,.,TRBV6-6,CASTPLGGRMNTEAFF,TGTGCCAGCACCCCCCTGGGGGGTCGCATGAACACTGAAGCTTTCTTT
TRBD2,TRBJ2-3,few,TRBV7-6,CASSFGGALTDTQYF,TGTGCCAGCAGCTTCGGGGGGGCCCTCACAGATACGCAGTATTTT
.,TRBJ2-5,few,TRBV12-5,CASGLRASLRRGDPQYF,TGTGCTAGTGGTTTGCGGGCTAGCCTAAGACGGGGAGATCCCCAGTACTTC
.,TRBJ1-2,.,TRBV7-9,CASSLDRSNYGYTF,TGTGCCAGCAGCTTAGACAGGAGTAACTATGGCTACACCTTC
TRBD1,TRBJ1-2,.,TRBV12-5,CASGLTGGDGYTF,TGTGCTAGTGGACTGACAGGGGGGGATGGCTACACCTTC